Shown below are 28 T cell receptor beta chains from a single sample sequenced in a study of human T cells and chemical hapten exposure. Time point meaning: patch test 3, about 24 weeks after DPC sensitization. Treatment noted: therapeutic diphenylcyclopropenone sensitization with weekly scalp DPC. TCRdb reprocessed the RACE reads with MiXCR, giving one entry per CDR3 protein. The table has some 180,000 distinct CDR3 sequences, 24% seen once. The input for sequencing was whole blood, taken in connection with sensitization to the hapten diphenylcyclopropenone (DPC). The receptors shown here come from a woman between 35 and 50 years old with alopecia areata. Some clones in this sample may be carry-over from other donors' samples.

A few counts support this clonotype. This sequence joins TRBV6-5 and TRBJ2-7; TRBD2 is a possible D gene (6 bases). CDR1 and CDR2 from the germline V gene are MNHEY and SVGAGI. V was clipped by 0 bases and J by 2 bases, with 14 bases between them. The CDR3 runs to 16 residues. This CDR3 is CASSYSSGGNAYEQYF. The CDR3 bases are TGTGCCAGCAGTTACTCATCGGGCGGGAACGCCTACGAGCAGTACTTC.

This clonotype was counted a few times. The chain carries TRBV7-2 and TRBJ2-1, with unresolved D. V gave up 2 bases and J gave up 4 bases, with 6 bases separating them. The CDR3 spans 13 residues. Germline V gene lookup returns CDR1 SGHTA and CDR2 FQGNSA. The CDR3 DNA sequence: TGTGCCAGCAGCTTAATGGGGTACAATGAGCAGTTCTTC. Its translation is CASSLMGYNEQFF.

This clonotype was observed a handful of times. The chain joins TRBV7-2 to TRBJ2-3; no firm D call. Germline CDR1 and CDR2: SGHTA and FQGNSA. The CDR3 extends over 13 amino acids. V gave up 5 bases and J gave up 5 bases, with 11 bases separating them. The CDR3 DNA reads TGTGCCAGCAGCCCGAGTCTCGGAGATACGCAGTATTTT. Amino acid sequence: CASSPSLGDTQYF.

In its sample, this clonotype was seen a few times. The V and J genes are TRBV6-2 or TRBV6-3 and TRBJ2-1; 7 nucleotides align to TRBD2. Germline assignment: CDR1 MNHEY and CDR2 SVGEGT. This CDR3 contains 14 residues. With 6 bases clipped from V and 5 bases from J, the junction kept 7 bases outside the gene matches. DNA of the CDR3: TGTGCCAGCAGACCCAGACTAGCCGACAATGAGCAGTTCTTC. It is translated as CASRPRLADNEQFF.

The chain recombines TRBV7-8 with TRBJ2-1, with 11 bases identical to TRBD2. From germline, CDR1 is SGHVS and CDR2 FQNEAQ. This CDR3 is 16 amino acids long. After removal of 5 bases from V and 3 bases from J, the junction contained 6 bases not matched to a gene. The CDR3 sequence: CASSPVTSGSYNEQFF. The CDR3 coding sequence is TGTGCCAGCAGCCCGGTAACTAGCGGGAGCTACAATGAGCAGTTCTTC.

This chain connects TRBV29-1 to TRBJ1-1; D may be TRBD1 (5 bases). The CDR3 contains 13 residues. The V and J ends lost 6 bases and 0 bases respectively, with 11 bases between them. In germline, CDR1 is SQVTM, CDR2 ANQGSEA. Written as DNA, the CDR3 is TGCAGCGTCCGACAGATTCTGAACACTGAAGCTTTCTTT. It is translated as CSVRQILNTEAFF.

This chain connects TRBV18 to TRBJ2-7; 10 bases are a match to TRBD2. V gave up 3 bases and J gave up 1 base; unmatched junction bases: 3. Germline CDR1 reads KGHSH; CDR2 reads LQKENI. The CDR3 is 15 amino acids. The CDR3 loop reads CASSPGTSASYEQYF. CDR3 DNA: TGTGCCAGCTCACCCGGGACTAGCGCATCCTACGAGCAGTACTTC.

The V and J genes are TRBV5-6 and TRBJ2-5; 10 nucleotides match TRBD2. The CDR3 sequence is 15 residues long. The junction had 7 bases not matched to a gene; V was cut back by 0 bases and J by 8 bases. Germline CDR1 SGHDT, CDR2 YYEEEE. DNA for the CDR3: TGTGCCAGCAGCTTGGGGCTAGCGGGAGCTCCTACCCAGTACTTC. Encoded protein: CASSLGLAGAPTQYF.

V and J are TRBV5-1 and TRBJ2-5; TRBD2 matches at 10 bases. V lost 3 bases, J lost 2 bases, and 4 bases stayed unmatched. CDR3 size: 15 residues. Germline lookup yields CDR1 SGHRS and CDR2 YFSETQ. The CDR3 nucleotides are TGCGCCAGCAGCTCCGGGACTAGCGCACAAGAGACCCAGTACTTC. The encoded protein is CASSSGTSAQETQYF.

With regard to this clonotype: Mismatch with germline at one junction end may stem from a read error. The chain joins TRBV18 to TRBJ2-7, with D perhaps matching TRBD1 (5 bases). Germline V lookup: CDR1 KGHSH, CDR2 LQKENI. The CDR3 has 14 amino acids. Here the CDR3 reads CASSPQGAQGLLRF. The CDR3 region has the DNA TGTGCCAGCTCCCCCCAAGGGGCCCAAGGCCTCCTAAGATTC.

The sample holds one count of this clonotype. This sequence joins TRBV7-2 and TRBJ1-4, with TRBD1 matching over 7 bases. J was trimmed by 8 bases and V by 6 bases; bases with no gene match: 12. This CDR3 comprises 15 residues. Per the germline V gene, CDR1 is SGHTA and CDR2 is FQGNSA. The CDR3 is CASSDTGTAGEKLFF. The CDR3 DNA reads as TGTGCCAGCAGTGATACCGGGACAGCCGGCGAAAAACTGTTTTTT.

J is TRBJ2-1 and V is TRBV15; TRBD1 agrees at 9 bases. The CDR3 has 17 residues. The germline gives CDR1 LNHNV, CDR2 YYDKDF (reference sequence). The ends lost 4 bases at V and 0 bases at J; junction bases unmatched: 7. CDR3 in DNA: TGTGCCACCAGCACCGACCACAGGGGGCTCTCCTACAATGAGCAGTTCTTC. The encoded protein is CATSTDHRGLSYNEQFF.

CDR3 sequence reads: CSAGGTGNTEAFF. CDR3 in DNA: TGCAGTGCTGGGGGGACGGGGAACACTGAAGCTTTCTTT. The chain couples TRBV20-1 to TRBJ1-1; TRBD1 might be the D (5 bases). The V end lost 5 bases, the J end lost 1 base, and 11 bases lay between the germline ends. CDR1 DFQATT and CDR2 SNEGSKA come from the germline V gene (reference sequence). The CDR3 spans 13 residues.

There are a few counts of this clonotype. V gene TRBV29-1 combines with J gene TRBJ2-7, with D possibly matching TRBD2 (5 bases). Germline lookup yields CDR1 SQVTM and CDR2 ANQGSEA. Between the trimmed V and J ends, which lost 6 bases and 7 bases, there was a span of 16 bases. There are 12 residues in the CDR3. The CDR3 DNA reads TGCAGCGTGGACTCTCCCCTGGGGGAGCAGTACTTC. Its protein is CSVDSPLGEQYF.

J is TRBJ2-4 and V is TRBV9, with D uncertain. V was clipped by 2 bases and J by 0 bases, with 15 bases between them. CDR1 and CDR2 (germline): SGDLS, YYNGEE. CDR3 length equals 17 residues. The DNA of the CDR3 is TGTGCCAGCAGCGTCGGTCTACTCGACCTAGCCAAAAACATTCAGTACTTC. It translates to CASSVGLLDLAKNIQYF.

The V call is TRBV7-9, the J call TRBJ1-2; D unclear. Germline V gives CDR1 SEHNR, CDR2 FQNEAQ (reference sequence). This CDR3 spans 15 amino acids. V was pared by 4 bases and J by 0 bases, with 12 bases between. The CDR3 DNA reads TGTGCCAGCAGCTCCCAGCCGACAACTAACTATGGCTACACCTTC. It codes for CASSSQPTTNYGYTF.

The chain combines TRBV28 with TRBJ2-1, with D perhaps TRBD1 (5 bases). There are 17 residues in the CDR3. In germline, CDR1 is MDHEN, CDR2 SYDVKM. Trimming stripped 4 bases from V and 0 bases from J, with 16 bases between. The CDR3 here is CASSSYLQGLSYNEQFF. In nucleotides, the CDR3 is TGTGCCAGCAGTTCGTACCTTCAGGGCCTCTCCTACAATGAGCAGTTCTTC.

This clonotype was seen only a few times. The chain couples TRBV20-1 to TRBJ2-2, with TRBD2 matching over 8 bases. Germline V gene lookup returns CDR1 DFQATT and CDR2 SNEGSKA (reference sequence). This CDR3 has 14 residues. Unmatched junction bases numbered 3, after V lost 1 base and J lost 5 bases. The DNA for the CDR3 is TGCAGTGCTAGAGTAGCGGGACGGACCGGGGAGCTGTTTTTT. It codes for CSARVAGRTGELFF.

The J gene is TRBJ2-1, the V gene TRBV7-2; D is undetermined. V gave up 3 bases and J gave up 9 bases, with 9 bases separating them. CDR3 length: 12 amino acids. Germline assignment: CDR1 SGHTA and CDR2 FQGNSA. The CDR3 DNA reads as TGTGCCAGCAGCTTCGTGCCAGCTGAGCAGTTCTTC. It is translated as CASSFVPAEQFF.

This clonotype came up a few times. The V gene is TRBV12-3 or TRBV12-4, the J gene TRBJ1-5; D unclear. V dropped 8 bases and J dropped 4 bases, with 12 bases sitting between them. The CDR3 totals 13 residues. CDR3 coding DNA: TGTGCCAGCGGGGATCTAGGTAATCAGCCCCAGCATTTT. It is translated as CASGDLGNQPQHF.

CDR3 DNA: TGTGCCAGCAGTGTTGGGAGCGCGAACACCGGGGAGCTGTTTTTT. As protein: CASSVGSANTGELFF. The V call is TRBV12-3 or TRBV12-4, the J call TRBJ2-2, with TRBD2 as a possible D gene (5 bases). The CDR3 totals 15 residues. V was cut by 5 bases and J by 0 bases, with 10 bases left in between.

This chain joins TRBV7-8 and TRBJ2-3, with D perhaps matching TRBD2 (5 bases). CDR3 length: 13 residues. Germline CDR1 is SGHVS and CDR2 is FQNEAQ. The ends were cut back, 5 bases at V and 3 bases at J, with 9 bases in the middle. The CDR3 DNA follows: TGTGCCAGCAGCCCCGGGGTAACAGATACGCAGTATTTT. This codes for CASSPGVTDTQYF.

In its sample, this clonotype was seen a few times. V usage is TRBV7-2 and J usage is TRBJ2-1; D remains ambiguous. This CDR3 spans 13 amino acids. Germline CDR1 reads SGHTA; CDR2 reads FQGNSA. V gave up 2 bases and J gave up 8 bases, with 10 bases separating them. CDR3 residues: CASSLYVMDEQFF. In DNA, the CDR3 is TGTGCCAGCAGCTTATATGTAATGGATGAGCAGTTCTTC.

This clonotype was observed at least ten times. The chain is built from TRBV24-1 and TRBJ2-1; the match to TRBD2 covers 8 bases. The CDR3 runs 14 residues. In germline, CDR1 is KGHDR, CDR2 SFDVKD. V was clipped by 6 bases and J by 8 bases; unmatched bases: 8. CDR3 region: CATSLSGSVYEQFF. DNA for the CDR3: TGTGCCACCAGTCTAAGCGGGAGCGTATATGAGCAGTTCTTC.

A single count supports this clonotype. This chain uses TRBV7-9 with TRBJ2-3, with D unresolved. Germline lookup yields CDR1 SEHNR and CDR2 FQNEAQ (reference sequence). V lost 5 bases and J 5 bases, leaving 11 bases between the germline ends. The CDR3 spans 13 residues. This CDR3 reads CASSPHGQDTQYF. The CDR3 nucleotides read TGTGCCAGCAGCCCACACGGGCAAGATACGCAGTATTTT.

For the CDR3, the DNA is TGTGCCACCAGTCTAGCGGGAAGCCAAGAGACCCAGTACTTC. Translating it yields CATSLAGSQETQYF. The rearrangement links TRBV24-1 to TRBJ2-5; 9 bases match TRBD2. After removal of 6 bases from V and 1 base from J, the junction contained 2 bases not matched to a gene. This CDR3 is 14 amino acids long. In germline, CDR1 is KGHDR, CDR2 SFDVKD.

This clonotype showed up just a few times. The gene calls are TRBV12-3 or TRBV12-4 and TRBJ1-2; 7 bases line up with TRBD1. CDR3 length: 13 residues. V was pared by 5 bases and J by 4 bases, with 4 bases of the junction left unmatched. CDR3 DNA sequence: TGTGCCAGCAGTCCTGGACAGGTCTATGGCTACACCTTC. It encodes CASSPGQVYGYTF.

This clonotype has just a few counts. This chain links TRBV5-1 with TRBJ2-7; TRBD2 agrees at 7 bases. The CDR3 loop spans 13 amino acids. J gave up 6 bases and V 2 bases, and 5 bases lay outside the gene matches. Germline loops: CDR1 SGHRS, CDR2 YFSETQ. CDR3 DNA: TGCGCCAGCAGCTTTACGGGGGGACGCGAGCAGTACTTC. Residues: CASSFTGGREQYF.